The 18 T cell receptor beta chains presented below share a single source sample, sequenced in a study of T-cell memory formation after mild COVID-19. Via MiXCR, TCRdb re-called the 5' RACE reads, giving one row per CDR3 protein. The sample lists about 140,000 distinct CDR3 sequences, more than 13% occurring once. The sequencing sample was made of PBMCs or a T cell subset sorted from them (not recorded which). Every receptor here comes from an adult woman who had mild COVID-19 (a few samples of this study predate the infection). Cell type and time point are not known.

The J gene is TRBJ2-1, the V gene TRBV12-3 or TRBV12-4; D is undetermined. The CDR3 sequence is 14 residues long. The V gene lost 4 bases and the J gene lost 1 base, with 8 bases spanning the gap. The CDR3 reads CASSSSGSYNEQFF. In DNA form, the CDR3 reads TGTGCCAGCAGTTCCTCAGGTTCCTACAATGAGCAGTTCTTC.

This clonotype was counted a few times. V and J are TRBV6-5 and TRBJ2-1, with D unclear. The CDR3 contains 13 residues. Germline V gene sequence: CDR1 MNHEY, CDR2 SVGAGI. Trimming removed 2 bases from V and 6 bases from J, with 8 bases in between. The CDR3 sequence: CASSYGWGNEQFF. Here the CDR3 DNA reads TGTGCCAGCAGTTACGGGTGGGGCAATGAGCAGTTCTTC.

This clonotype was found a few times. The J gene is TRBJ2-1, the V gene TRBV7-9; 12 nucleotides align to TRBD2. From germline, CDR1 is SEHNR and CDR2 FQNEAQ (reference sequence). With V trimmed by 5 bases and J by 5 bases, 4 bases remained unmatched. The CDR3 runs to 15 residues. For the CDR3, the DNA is TGTGCCAGCAGCGCTCGGACTAGCGGGGACAATGAGCAGTTCTTC. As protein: CASSARTSGDNEQFF.

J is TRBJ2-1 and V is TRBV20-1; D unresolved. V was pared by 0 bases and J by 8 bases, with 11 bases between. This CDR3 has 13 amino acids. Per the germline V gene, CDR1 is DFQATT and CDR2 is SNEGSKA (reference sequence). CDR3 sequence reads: CSARERLKYEQFF. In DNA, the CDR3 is TGCAGTGCTAGAGAGCGGTTAAAGTATGAGCAGTTCTTC.

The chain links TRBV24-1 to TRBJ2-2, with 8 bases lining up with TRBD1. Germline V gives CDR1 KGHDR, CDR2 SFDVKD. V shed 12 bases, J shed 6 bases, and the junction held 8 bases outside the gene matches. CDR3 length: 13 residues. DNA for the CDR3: TGTGCCGCCGGGACAGGAAACTCCGGGGAGCTGTTTTTT. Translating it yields CAAGTGNSGELFF.

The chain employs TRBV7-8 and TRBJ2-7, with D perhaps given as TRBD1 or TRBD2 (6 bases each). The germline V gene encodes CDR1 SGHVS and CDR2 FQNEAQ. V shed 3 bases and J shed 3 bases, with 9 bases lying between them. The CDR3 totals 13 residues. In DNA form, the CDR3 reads TGTGCCAGCAGCTTTGGGGGGCTCTACGAGCAGTACTTC. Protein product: CASSFGGLYEQYF. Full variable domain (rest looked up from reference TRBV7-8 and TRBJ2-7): GAGVSQSPRYKVAKRGQDVALRCDPISGHVSLFWYQQALGQGPEFLTYFQNEAQLDKSGLPSDRFFAERPEGSVSTLKIQRTQQEDSAVYLCASSFGGLYEQYFGPGTRLTVT.

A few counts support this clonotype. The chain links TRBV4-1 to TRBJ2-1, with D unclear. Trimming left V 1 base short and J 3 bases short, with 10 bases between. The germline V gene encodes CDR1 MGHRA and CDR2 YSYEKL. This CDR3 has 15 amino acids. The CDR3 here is CASSQVELLYNEQFF. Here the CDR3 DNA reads TGCGCCAGCAGCCAAGTAGAACTCCTCTACAATGAGCAGTTCTTC.

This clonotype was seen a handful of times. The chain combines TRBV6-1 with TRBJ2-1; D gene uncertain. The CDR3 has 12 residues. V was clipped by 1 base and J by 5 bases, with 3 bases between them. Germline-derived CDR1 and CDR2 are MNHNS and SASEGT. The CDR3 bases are TGTGCCAGCAGTGAAGACAACAATGAGCAGTTCTTC. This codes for CASSEDNNEQFF.

The CDR3 nucleotides are TGCGCCAGCAGCCAAAGTACGGGGATGCGGGTCTACGAGCAGTACTTC. Translation gives CASSQSTGMRVYEQYF. The V call is TRBV4-3, the J call TRBJ2-7; possible D gene TRBD2, 5 bases. Trimming pared 2 bases from V and 3 bases from J, leaving 17 bases between. In germline, CDR1 is LGHNA, CDR2 YSLEER. This CDR3 has 16 amino acids.

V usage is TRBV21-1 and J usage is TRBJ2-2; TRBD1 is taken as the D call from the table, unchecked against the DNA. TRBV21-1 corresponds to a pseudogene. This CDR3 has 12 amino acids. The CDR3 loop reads CASSPVGGELFF. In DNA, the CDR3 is TGTGCCAGCAGCCCTGTGGGTGGGGAGCTGTTTTTT.

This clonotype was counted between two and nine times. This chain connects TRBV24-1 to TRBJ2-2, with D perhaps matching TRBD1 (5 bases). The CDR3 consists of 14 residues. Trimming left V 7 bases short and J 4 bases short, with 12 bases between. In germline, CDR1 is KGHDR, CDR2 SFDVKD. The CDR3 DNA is TGTGCCACCAGCCCCCGACAGCTCACCGGGGAGCTGTTTTTT. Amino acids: CATSPRQLTGELFF.

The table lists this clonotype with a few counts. The CDR3 spells CASSFALGGGLDETQYF. CDR3 coding DNA: TGTGCCAGCAGTTTCGCGTTGGGCGGGGGGCTTGATGAGACCCAGTACTTC. The chain joins TRBV12-3 or TRBV12-4 to TRBJ2-5; TRBD2 matches at 8 bases. V was pared by 3 bases and J by 5 bases, with 14 bases of the junction left unmatched. The CDR3 has 17 amino acids.

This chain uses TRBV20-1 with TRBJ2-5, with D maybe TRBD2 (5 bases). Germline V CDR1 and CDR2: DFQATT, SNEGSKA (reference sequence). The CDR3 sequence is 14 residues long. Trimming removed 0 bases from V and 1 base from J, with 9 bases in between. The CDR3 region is CSARDLTSQETQYF. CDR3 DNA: TGCAGTGCTAGAGATCTTACTAGCCAAGAGACCCAGTACTTC.

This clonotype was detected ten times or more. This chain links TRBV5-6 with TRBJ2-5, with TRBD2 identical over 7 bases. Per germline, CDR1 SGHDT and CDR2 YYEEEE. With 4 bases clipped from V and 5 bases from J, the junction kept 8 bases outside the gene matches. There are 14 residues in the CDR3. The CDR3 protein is CASSQTLGGETQYF. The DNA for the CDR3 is TGTGCCAGCAGCCAAACGCTGGGGGGGGAGACCCAGTACTTC. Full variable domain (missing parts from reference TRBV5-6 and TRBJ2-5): DAGVTQSPTHLIKTRGQQVTLRCSPKSGHDTVSWYQQALGQGPQFIFQYYEEEERQRGNFPDRFSGHQFPNYSSELNVNALLLGDSALYLCASSQTLGGETQYFGPGTRLLVL.

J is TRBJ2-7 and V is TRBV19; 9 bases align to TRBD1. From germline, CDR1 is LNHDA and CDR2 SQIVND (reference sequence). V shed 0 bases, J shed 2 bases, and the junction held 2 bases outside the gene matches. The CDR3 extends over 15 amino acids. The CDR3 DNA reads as TGTGCCAGTAGTATAGAGGGGACAGGGACCTACGAGCAGTACTTC. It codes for CASSIEGTGTYEQYF.

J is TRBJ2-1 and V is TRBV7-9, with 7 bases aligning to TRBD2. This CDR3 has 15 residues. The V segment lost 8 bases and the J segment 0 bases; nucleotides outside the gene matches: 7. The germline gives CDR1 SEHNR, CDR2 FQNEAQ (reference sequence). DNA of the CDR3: TGTGCCAGCCACAGCGGGATAGGCTCCTACAATGAGCAGTTCTTC. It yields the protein CASHSGIGSYNEQFF.

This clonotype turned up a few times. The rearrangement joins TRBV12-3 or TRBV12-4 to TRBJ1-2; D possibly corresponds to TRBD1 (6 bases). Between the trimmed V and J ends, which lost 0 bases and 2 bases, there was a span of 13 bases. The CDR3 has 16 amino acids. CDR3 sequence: CASSLARTGANYGYTF. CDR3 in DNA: TGTGCCAGCAGTTTAGCCCGGACGGGGGCCAACTATGGCTACACCTTC.

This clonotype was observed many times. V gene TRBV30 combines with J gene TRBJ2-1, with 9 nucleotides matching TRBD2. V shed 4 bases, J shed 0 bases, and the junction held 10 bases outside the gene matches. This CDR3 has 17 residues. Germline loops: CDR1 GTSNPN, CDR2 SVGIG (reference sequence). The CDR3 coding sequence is TGTGCCTGGACAGGTGTTGCTAGCGGGGTCTCCTACAATGAGCAGTTCTTC. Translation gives CAWTGVASGVSYNEQFF.